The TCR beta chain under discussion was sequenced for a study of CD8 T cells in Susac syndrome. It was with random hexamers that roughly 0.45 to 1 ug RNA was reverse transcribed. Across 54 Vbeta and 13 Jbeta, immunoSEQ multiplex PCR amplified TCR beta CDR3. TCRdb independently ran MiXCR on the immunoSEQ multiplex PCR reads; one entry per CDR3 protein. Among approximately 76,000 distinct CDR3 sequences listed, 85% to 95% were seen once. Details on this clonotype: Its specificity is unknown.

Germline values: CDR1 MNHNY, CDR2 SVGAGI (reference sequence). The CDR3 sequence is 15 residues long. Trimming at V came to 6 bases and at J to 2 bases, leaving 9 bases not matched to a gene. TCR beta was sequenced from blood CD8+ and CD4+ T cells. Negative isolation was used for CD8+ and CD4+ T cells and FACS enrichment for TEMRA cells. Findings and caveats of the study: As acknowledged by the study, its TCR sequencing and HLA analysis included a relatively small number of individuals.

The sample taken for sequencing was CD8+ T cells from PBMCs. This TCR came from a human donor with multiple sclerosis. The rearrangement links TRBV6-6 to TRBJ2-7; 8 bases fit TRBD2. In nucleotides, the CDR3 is TGTGCCAGCAGCTTCCAGAGCGGGGGCCCCTACGAGCAGTACTTC. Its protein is CASSFQSGGPYEQYF.